Listed below are T cell receptor beta chains from one sample, sequenced in a study of T-cell memory formation after mild COVID-19. TCRdb itself ran the 5' RACE reads through MiXCR, one entry per CDR3 protein. The data contain fewer than 650,000 distinct CDR3 sequences, less than 25% of them singletons. The specimen sequenced was PBMCs or a T cell subset sorted from them (not recorded which). The origin of the receptors is an adult woman who had mild COVID-19 (a few samples of this study predate the infection). Cell type and time point are not known. Both conserved end residues are trimmed from each CDR3.

>TRBJ2-7|TRBV11-2
ASSLQAGVAYEQY
>TRBJ2-2|TRBV12-3/TRBV12-4
ASSRRLSLTANTGELF
>TRBJ1-5|TRBV20-1
SALSPGGQGFKSNQPQH
>TRBJ2-2|TRBV11-2
ASRFYGQTGTGELF
>TRBJ2-2|TRBV6-5
ASSHFLTGELF
>TRBJ1-3|TRBV18
ASSPPGGQAGNTIY
>TRBJ2-2|TRBV7-3
ASSLMAWQGSTGELF
>TRBJ2-3|TRBV13
ASSLWTSHSGDTQY
>TRBJ1-5|TRBV5-1
ASSPDGTLNQPQH
>TRBJ2-1|TRBV29-1
SVAWSSYNEQF
>TRBJ2-7|TRBV20-1
SALLGPAEPYEQY
>TRBJ1-1|TRBV4-3
ASSQIGTPEAF
>TRBJ1-5|TRBV12-3/TRBV12-4
ASSYRGTPDQPQH
>TRBJ1-1|TRBV12-3/TRBV12-4
ASSFDRLGGITEAF
>TRBJ2-7|TRBV20-1
SASGGLASYEQY
>TRBJ2-2|TRBV20-1
SAPDRGVTGELF
>TRBJ2-1|TRBV12-3/TRBV12-4
ASSQTGGGRNEQF
>TRBJ1-5|TRBV19
ASSIGFAGGWNQPQH
>TRBJ2-1|TRBV7-6
ASSPTSGNEQF
>TRBJ2-7|TRBV19
ASSAYTGGEQY
>TRBJ2-4|TRBV4-1
ASSRGLVGNIQY
>TRBJ2-2|TRBV4-3
ASSQLLAGELF
>TRBJ2-5|TRBV9
ASSAFWGQETQY
>TRBJ2-7|TRBV7-2
ASSLSSGGPYEQY
>TRBJ2-7|TRBV7-2
ASSLVLLGEQY
>TRBJ2-1|TRBV5-1
ASSLVVTEVREQF
>TRBJ2-1|TRBV7-3
ASSLSGRSRAGDYNEQF
>TRBJ2-1|TRBV12-3/TRBV12-4
ASSLHEQF
>TRBJ2-7|TRBV24-1
ATSDGQGRSEQY
>TRBJ2-7|TRBV30
AWSRGDGEQY
>TRBJ2-5|TRBV20-1
SADPGQGYGTQY
>TRBJ2-7|TRBV14
ASSLLITGTQFYEQY
>TRBJ1-5|TRBV12-3/TRBV12-4
ASRTGGQSNQPQH
>TRBJ2-2|TRBV24-1
ATSDSGGWNTGELF
>TRBJ2-5|TRBV12-3/TRBV12-4
ASSLVGGSETQY
>TRBJ1-1|TRBV7-9
ASSLMGRRGMNTEAF
>TRBJ2-1|TRBV6-5
ASSTPGAKNMGQF
>TRBJ1-5|TRBV7-2
ASSLEVGPQH
>TRBJ2-5|TRBV20-1
SARVGGTETQY
>TRBJ2-7|TRBV7-9
ASSPGLAGPYEQY
>TRBJ2-4|TRBV7-2
ASSPFVSGRVAKNIQY
>TRBJ1-4|TRBV20-1
SARGQGVELF
>TRBJ2-1|TRBV19
ASSIRQGAASNEQF
>TRBJ2-5|TRBV29-1
SVEHFRGTETQY
>TRBJ1-5|TRBV23-1
ASNHLNQPQH
>TRBJ2-1|TRBV29-1
SVHGTSGRVGSFNEQF
>TRBJ2-1|TRBV15
ATSRDQGQGMNEQF
>TRBJ2-1|TRBV7-2
ASSVRDRGYEQF
>TRBJ2-7|TRBV4-2
ASSHWEGARYEQY